This TCR beta chain appears in the sequencing data of a study of cytomegalovirus exposure and HLA in healthy donors. This CDR3 region has 14 residues. Between the trimmed V and J ends, which lost 5 bases and 6 bases, there was a span of 17 bases. The germline CDR1 and CDR2 sequences are MDHEN and SYDVKM. The PCR employed 60 Vbeta primers together with 13 Jbeta primers. The data were produced by immunoSEQ multiplex PCR, yet TCRdb's version contains in-frame clones alone and is incomplete. The profile covers about 130,000 clones, with around four fifths appearing a single time and less than 6.5% taken by the ten largest.

The sample comprised PBMCs. The receptor was derived from a man aged 25-45 years in good health and CMV-seronegative. The chain carries TRBV28 and TRBJ2-7; TRBD2 might be the D (5 bases). The CDR3 coding sequence is TGTGCCAGCAGTCCCGGGGAACGGAGGACCGAGCAGTACTTC. Protein product: CASSPGERRTEQYF.